This record concerns one T cell receptor (beta chain) sequence. The antigen this receptor binds is unknown. Library prep was done by 5' RACE. Each TCR library was prepared from around 3,400 ng of total RNA. cDNA was synthesized with SMARTScribe reverse transcriptase in eight separate reactions per sample. During cDNA synthesis, template switching introduced unique molecular identifiers that contained a 6-nucleotide sample barcode. Two nested PCRs of roughly 15 and 9 cycles amplified the TCRalpha and TCRbeta cDNA, and bead purification followed each PCR. Before amplification, the cDNA was treated with uracil DNA-glycosylase and purified using the QIAquick PCR purification kit. The second PCR was the step at which Illumina TruSeq-compatible adapters and sample-specific barcodes were added. TapeStation and Qubit were used to check library quality and concentration, and 4.5 to 6 ng of each library was pooled. Sequencing of pooled libraries was carried out on an Illumina HiSeq2500 single-index Rapid Run using 2 x 100 bp reads and custom sequencing primers. Per the source publication's procedure: UMI-based consensus assembly with MiGEC version 1.2.6 was used to correct PCR and sequencing errors. MiXCR version 2.1.1 was used to carry out V(D)J alignment, clonotype assembly and CDR3 extraction. To normalise gene usage, clonotype sharing and MAIT/NKT TCR abundance, the top 1000, 10 000 and 20 000 clonotypes in each sample were analysed. Diversity was computed as the inverse Simpson index with the vegan R package after downsampling to 27 000 UMIs. Statistical testing used paired Mann-Whitney U tests on the discordant twin pairs and applied Benjamini-Hochberg correction for multiple testing. Each entry corresponds to one CDR3 protein sequence from reads that TCRdb reprocessed, and DNA is not given. The V and J calls were not made by the authors but by TCRdb's processing. This sample's table contains 440,000 or so distinct CDR3 sequences. The leading ten clones occupy under 3% of the sample.

The data derive from a study of monozygotic twins with inflammatory bowel disease (dated by TCRdb to about 2019). At the level of the whole study: The full study comprised 28 monozygotic twin pairs: nine German pairs (four IBD-concordant, five IBD-discordant) and 19 IBD-discordant Danish pairs. Within discordant pairs, disease-associated traits were sought mainly by comparing IBD patients with their genetically identical healthy co-twins. Each individual had, on average, about 151 000 unique TCRalpha sequences and 181 000 unique TCRbeta sequences available for analysis.

The paper as a whole reports these results and caveats: Compared with healthy twins, IBD patients had fewer clonotypes in common with other individuals, a difference most pronounced in patients showing signs of disease activity. The results gave no support for a single strong signal or clonotype linked to IBD. TCRbeta repertoire diversity, by inverse Simpson index, was decreased in IBD patients compared with their healthy co-twins. Repertoire similarity did not differ between concordant and discordant twins, possibly due to limited statistical power. Because patients were on differing immunosuppressive treatments, the repertoires may have picked up extra background noise and inter-individual variability. Distinction between different T cell subtypes could not be achieved in the analysis.

An approximately 2.5 ml peripheral blood sample was drawn into PAXgene tubes per donor and stored at -80°C. Total RNA was isolated from whole blood with the PAXgene blood miRNA kit on an automated QIAcube, without T cell sorting. Peripheral blood from monozygotic twin pairs, either concordant or discordant for inflammatory bowel disease, underwent deep TCRalpha and TCRbeta repertoire profiling that used unique molecular barcoding. Smoking habits were recorded for all twin pairs, with individuals classified as current, former or never smokers. The receptor comes from a human donor with ulcerative colitis or Crohn's disease, or a healthy co-twin of an affected twin (not recorded which). Sequenced input: blood.

CDR3 region: CASSFSTGGLKEQYF. The chain is assembled from TRBV7-2 and TRBJ2-7; the D call of TRBD1 rests on TCRdb alone, since no DNA is present to check it. CDR1 and CDR2, looked up from the germline V gene, are SGHTA and FQGNSA. The CDR3 starts with the cysteine, ends with the phenylalanine, and has 15 residues. The DNA is not on file.